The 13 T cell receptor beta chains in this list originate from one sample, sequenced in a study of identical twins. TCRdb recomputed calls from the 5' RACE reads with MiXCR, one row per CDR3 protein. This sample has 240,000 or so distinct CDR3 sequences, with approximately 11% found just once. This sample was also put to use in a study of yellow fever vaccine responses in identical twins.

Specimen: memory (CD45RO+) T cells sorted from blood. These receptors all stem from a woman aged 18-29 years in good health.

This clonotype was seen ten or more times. CDR3 in DNA: TGTGCCAGCAGCTTCACCGGGACGGAGGCCTACGAGCAGTACTTC. It yields the protein CASSFTGTEAYEQYF. This chain joins TRBV7-2 and TRBJ2-7; D may correspond to TRBD1 or TRBD2 (5 bases each). Per the germline V gene, CDR1 is SGHTA and CDR2 is FQGNSA. V was pared by 3 bases and J by 2 bases, with 14 bases between. This CDR3 is built from 15 residues.

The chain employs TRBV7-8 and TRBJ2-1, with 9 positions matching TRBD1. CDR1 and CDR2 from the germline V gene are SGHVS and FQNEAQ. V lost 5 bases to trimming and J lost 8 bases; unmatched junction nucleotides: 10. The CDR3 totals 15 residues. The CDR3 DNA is TGTGCCAGCAGCGCACGGGACAGGGATGTCGATGAGCAGTTCTTC. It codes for CASSARDRDVDEQFF.

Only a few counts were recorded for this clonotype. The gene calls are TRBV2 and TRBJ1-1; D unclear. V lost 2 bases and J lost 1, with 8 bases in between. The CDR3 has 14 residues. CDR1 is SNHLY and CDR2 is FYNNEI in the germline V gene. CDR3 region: CASSERVGNTEAFF. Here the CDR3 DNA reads TGTGCCAGCAGTGAACGTGTTGGGAACACTGAAGCTTTCTTT.

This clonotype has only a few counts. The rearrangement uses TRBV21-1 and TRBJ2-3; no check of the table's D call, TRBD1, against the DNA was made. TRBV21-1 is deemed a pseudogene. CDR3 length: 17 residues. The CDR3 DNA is TGTGCCAGCAGCAAAGCGTCGACAGAGACTAGCACAGATACGCAGTATTTT. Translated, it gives CASSKASTETSTDTQYF.

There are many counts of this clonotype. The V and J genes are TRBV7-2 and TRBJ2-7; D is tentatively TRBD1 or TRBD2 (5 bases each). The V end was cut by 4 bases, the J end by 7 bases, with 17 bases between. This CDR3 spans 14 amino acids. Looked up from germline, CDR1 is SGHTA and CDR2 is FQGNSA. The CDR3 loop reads CASSSRDVRGEQYF. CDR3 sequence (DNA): TGTGCCAGCAGCTCAAGGGACGTCAGAGGGGAGCAGTACTTC.

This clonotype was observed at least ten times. The CDR3 loop reads CASSYQGQGAGANVLTF. The CDR3 DNA sequence: TGTGCCAGCAGTTACCAGGGACAGGGGGCTGGGGCCAACGTCCTGACTTTC. The rearrangement links TRBV6-5 to TRBJ2-6, with 11 bases lining up with TRBD1. CDR1 is MNHEY, CDR2 SVGAGI, per germline. The CDR3 has 17 amino acids. V was clipped by 2 bases and J by 2 bases; unmatched bases: 2.

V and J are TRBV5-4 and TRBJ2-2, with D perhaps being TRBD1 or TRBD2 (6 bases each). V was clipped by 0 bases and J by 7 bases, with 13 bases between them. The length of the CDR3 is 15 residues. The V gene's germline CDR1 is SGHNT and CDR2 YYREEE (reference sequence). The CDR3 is CASSLAARGGGELFF. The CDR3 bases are TGTGCCAGCAGCTTGGCCGCCAGGGGAGGCGGGGAGCTGTTTTTT.

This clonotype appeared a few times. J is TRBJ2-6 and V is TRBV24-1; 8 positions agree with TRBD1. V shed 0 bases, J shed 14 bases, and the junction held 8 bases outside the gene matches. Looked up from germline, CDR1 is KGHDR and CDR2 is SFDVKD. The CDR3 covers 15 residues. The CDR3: CATSDLAGTGPFLTF. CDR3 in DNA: TGTGCCACCAGTGATTTGGCCGGGACAGGCCCGTTCCTGACTTTC.

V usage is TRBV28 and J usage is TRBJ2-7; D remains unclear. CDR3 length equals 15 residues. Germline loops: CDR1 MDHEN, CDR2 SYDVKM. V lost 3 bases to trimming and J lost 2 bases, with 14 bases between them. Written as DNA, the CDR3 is TGTGCCAGCAGTTTCCCCCGGAGCTCACCCTACGAGCAGTACTTC. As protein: CASSFPRSSPYEQYF.

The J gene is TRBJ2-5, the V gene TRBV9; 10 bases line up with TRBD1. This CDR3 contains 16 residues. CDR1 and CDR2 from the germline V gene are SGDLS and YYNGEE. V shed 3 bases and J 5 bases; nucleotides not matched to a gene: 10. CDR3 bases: TGTGCCAGCAGCGAAGGACAGGGGGTTTATGGGGAGACCCAGTACTTC. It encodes CASSEGQGVYGETQYF.

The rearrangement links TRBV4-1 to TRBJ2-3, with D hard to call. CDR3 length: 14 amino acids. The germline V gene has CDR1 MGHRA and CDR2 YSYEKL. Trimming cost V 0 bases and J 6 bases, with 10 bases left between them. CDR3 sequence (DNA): TGCGCCAGCAGCCAAGAACTGGCATTGGATACGCAGTATTTT. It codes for CASSQELALDTQYF.

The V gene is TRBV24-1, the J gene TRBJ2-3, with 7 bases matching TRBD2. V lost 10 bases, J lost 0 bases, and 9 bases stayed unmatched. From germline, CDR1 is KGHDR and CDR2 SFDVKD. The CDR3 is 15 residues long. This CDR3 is CATTSGEPSTDTQYF. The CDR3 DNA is TGTGCCACAACCAGCGGGGAGCCTAGCACAGATACGCAGTATTTT.

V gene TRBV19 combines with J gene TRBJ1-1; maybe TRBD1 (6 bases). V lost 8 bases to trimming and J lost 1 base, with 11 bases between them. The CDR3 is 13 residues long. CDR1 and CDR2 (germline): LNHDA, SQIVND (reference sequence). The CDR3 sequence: CASCWGPNTEAFF. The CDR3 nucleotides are TGTGCCAGTTGTTGGGGGCCGAACACTGAAGCTTTCTTT.